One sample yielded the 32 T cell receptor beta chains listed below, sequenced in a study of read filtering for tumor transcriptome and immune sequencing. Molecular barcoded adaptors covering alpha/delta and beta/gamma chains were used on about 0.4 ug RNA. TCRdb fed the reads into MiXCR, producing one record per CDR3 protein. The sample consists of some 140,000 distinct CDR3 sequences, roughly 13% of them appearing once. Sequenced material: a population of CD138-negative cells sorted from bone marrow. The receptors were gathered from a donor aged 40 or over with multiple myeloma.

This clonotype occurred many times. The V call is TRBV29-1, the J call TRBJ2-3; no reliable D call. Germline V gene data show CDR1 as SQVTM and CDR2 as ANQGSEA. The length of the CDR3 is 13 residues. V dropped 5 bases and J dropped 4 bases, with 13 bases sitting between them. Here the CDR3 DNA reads TGCAGCGTTATGCGGAACCCCGCAGATACGCAGTATTTT. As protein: CSVMRNPADTQYF.

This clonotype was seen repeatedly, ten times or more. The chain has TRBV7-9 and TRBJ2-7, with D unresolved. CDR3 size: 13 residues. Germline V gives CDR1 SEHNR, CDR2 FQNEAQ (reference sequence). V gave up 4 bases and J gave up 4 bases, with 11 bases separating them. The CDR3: CASSYSGPYEQYF. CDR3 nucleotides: TGTGCCAGCAGCTACTCCGGACCGTACGAGCAGTACTTC.

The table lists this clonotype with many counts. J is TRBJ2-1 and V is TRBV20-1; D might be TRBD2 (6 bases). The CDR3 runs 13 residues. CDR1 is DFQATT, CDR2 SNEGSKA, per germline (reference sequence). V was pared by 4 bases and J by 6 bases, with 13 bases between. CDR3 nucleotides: TGCAGTGCTACCGGGGCGGGGTCCAATGAGCAGTTCTTC. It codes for CSATGAGSNEQFF.

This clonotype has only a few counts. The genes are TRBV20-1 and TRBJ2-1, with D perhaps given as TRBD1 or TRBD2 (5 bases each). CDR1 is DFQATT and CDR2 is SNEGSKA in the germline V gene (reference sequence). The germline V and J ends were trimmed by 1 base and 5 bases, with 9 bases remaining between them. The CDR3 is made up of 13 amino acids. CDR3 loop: CSARGRGDNEQFF. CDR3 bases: TGCAGTGCTAGAGGTCGAGGGGACAATGAGCAGTTCTTC.

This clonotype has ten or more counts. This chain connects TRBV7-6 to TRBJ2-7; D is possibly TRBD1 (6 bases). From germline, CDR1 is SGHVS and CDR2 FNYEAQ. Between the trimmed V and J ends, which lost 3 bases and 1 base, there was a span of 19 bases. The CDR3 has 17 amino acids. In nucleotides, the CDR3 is TGTGCCAGCAGCTTGGGGGCAGAGGGCTCTTCTTCCTACGAGCAGTACTTC. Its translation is CASSLGAEGSSSYEQYF.

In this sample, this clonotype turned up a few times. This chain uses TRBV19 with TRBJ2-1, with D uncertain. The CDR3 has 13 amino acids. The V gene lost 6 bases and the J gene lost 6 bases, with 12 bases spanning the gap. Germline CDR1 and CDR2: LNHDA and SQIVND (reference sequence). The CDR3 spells CASSTNRSNEQFF. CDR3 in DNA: TGTGCCAGTAGCACTAACAGAAGCAATGAGCAGTTCTTC.

CDR3 amino acids: CSVAPNTGELFF. The CDR3 region has the DNA TGCAGCGTTGCCCCGAACACCGGGGAGCTGTTTTTT. This sequence joins TRBV29-1 and TRBJ2-2; D is uncertain. The length of the CDR3 is 12 residues. Trimming left V 4 bases short and J 0 bases short, with 3 bases between. CDR1 is SQVTM and CDR2 is ANQGSEA in the germline V gene.

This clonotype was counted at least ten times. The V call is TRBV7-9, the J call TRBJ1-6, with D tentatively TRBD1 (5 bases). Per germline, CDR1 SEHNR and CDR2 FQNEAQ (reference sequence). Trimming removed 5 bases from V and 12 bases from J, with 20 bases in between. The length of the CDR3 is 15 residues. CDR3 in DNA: TGTGCCAGCAGCCATCGGGGGACGGAGAAGAGACCCCTCCACTTT. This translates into CASSHRGTEKRPLHF.

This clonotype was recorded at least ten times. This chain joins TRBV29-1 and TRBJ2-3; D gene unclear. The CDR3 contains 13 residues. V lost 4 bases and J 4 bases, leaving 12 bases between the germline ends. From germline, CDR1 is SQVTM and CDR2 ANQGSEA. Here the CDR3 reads CSVASSRADTQYF. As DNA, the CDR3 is TGCAGCGTTGCTTCTTCCCGCGCAGATACGCAGTATTTT.

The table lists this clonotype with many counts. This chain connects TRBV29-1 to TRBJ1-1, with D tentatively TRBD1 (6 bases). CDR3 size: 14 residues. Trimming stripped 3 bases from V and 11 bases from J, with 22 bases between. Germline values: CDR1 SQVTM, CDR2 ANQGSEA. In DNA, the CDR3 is TGCAGCGTTGAGATCCGGGACGAACCAGGGGACGCTTTCTTT. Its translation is CSVEIRDEPGDAFF.

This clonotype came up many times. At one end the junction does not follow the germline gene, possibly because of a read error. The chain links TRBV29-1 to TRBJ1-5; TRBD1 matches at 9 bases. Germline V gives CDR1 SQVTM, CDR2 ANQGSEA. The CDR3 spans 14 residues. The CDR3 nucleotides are TGCAGCGTTCAAGAGACAGGGGGGAATCAGCCCCAGCATTTT. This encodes CSVQETGGNQPQHF.

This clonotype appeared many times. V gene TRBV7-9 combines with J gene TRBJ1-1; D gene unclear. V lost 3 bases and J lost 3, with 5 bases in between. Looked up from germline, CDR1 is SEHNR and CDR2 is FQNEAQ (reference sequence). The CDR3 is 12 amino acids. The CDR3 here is CASSFRDTEAFF. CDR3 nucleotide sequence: TGTGCCAGCAGCTTTAGGGACACTGAAGCTTTCTTT.

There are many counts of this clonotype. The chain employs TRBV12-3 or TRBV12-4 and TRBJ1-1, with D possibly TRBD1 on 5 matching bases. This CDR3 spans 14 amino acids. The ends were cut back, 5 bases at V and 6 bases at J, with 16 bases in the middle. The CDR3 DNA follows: TGTGCCAGCAGTACCGGGGCCATTGAGGCTGAAGCTTTCTTT. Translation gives CASSTGAIEAEAFF.

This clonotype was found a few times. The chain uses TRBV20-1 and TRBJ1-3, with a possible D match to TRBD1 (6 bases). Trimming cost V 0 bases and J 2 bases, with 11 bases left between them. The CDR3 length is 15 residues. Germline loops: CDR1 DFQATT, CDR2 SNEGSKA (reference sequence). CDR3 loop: CSARDLAGAGNTIYF. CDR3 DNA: TGCAGTGCTAGAGATCTGGCAGGGGCTGGAAACACCATATATTTT.

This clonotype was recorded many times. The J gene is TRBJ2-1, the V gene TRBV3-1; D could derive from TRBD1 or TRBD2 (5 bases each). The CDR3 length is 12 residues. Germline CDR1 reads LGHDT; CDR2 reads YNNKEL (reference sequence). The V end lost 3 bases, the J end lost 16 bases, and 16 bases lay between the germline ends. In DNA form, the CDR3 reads TGTGCCAGCAGCCAGGGACCTCTCGAGCTATTCTTC. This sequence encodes CASSQGPLELFF.

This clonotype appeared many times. The CDR3 region is CASSQQGGNTEAFF. The DNA of the CDR3 is TGTGCCAGCAGCCAACAGGGAGGGAACACTGAAGCTTTCTTT. This chain connects TRBV3-1 to TRBJ1-1, with D possibly being TRBD1 (5 bases). This CDR3 spans 14 amino acids. The germline V gene has CDR1 LGHDT and CDR2 YNNKEL (reference sequence). V was shortened by 2 bases and J by 1 base, with 8 bases between the two germline ends.

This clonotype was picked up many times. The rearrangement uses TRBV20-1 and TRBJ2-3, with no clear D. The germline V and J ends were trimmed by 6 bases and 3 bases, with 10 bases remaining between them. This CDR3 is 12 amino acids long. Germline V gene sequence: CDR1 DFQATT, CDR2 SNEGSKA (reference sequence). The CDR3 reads CSANPTTDTQYF. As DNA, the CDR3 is TGCAGTGCGAACCCAACAACAGATACGCAGTATTTT.

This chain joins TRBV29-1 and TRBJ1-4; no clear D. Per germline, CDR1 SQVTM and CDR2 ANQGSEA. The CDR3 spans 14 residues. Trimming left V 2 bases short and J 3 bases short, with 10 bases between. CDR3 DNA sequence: TGCAGCGTTGAATTCGCGTTGGCTAATGAAAAACTGTTTTTT. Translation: CSVEFALANEKLFF.

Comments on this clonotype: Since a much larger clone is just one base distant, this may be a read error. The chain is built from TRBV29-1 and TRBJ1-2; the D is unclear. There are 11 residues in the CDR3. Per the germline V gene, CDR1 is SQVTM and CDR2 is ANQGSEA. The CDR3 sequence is CSTPTNYGYTF. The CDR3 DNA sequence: TGCAGTACCCCGACTAACTATGGCTACACCTTC.

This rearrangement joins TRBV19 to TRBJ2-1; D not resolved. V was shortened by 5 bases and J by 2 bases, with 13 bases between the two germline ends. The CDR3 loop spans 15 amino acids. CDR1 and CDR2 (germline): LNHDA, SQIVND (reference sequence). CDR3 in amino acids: CASSPDLVAYNEQFF. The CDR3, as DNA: TGTGCCAGTAGTCCTGACCTAGTGGCCTACAATGAGCAGTTCTTC. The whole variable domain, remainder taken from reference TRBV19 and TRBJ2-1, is DGGITQSPKYLFRKEGQNVTLSCEQNLNHDAMYWYRQDPGQGLRLIYYSQIVNDFQKGDIAEGYSVSREKKESFPLTVTSAQKNPTAFYLCASSPDLVAYNEQFFGPGTRLTVL.

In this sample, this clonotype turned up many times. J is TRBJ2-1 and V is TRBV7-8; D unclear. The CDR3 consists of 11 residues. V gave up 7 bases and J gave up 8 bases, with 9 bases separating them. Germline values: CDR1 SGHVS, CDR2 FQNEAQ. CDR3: CASTYEDEQFF. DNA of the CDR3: TGTGCCAGCACTTATGAAGATGAGCAGTTCTTC.

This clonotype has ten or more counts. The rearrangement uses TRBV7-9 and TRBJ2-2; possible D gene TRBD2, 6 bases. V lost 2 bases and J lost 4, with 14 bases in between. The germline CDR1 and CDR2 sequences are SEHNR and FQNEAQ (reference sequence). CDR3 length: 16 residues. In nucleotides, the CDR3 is TGTGCCAGCAGCTTAAGCTGGCAGGGAGGCACCGGGGAGCTGTTTTTT. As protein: CASSLSWQGGTGELFF.

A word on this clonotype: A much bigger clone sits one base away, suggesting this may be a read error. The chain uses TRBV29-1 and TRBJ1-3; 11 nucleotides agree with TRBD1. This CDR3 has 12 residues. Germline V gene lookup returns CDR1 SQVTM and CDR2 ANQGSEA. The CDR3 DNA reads TGCAGCGCTGGGACAGGGGGAAACTCCATATATTTT. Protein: CSAGTGGNSIYF.

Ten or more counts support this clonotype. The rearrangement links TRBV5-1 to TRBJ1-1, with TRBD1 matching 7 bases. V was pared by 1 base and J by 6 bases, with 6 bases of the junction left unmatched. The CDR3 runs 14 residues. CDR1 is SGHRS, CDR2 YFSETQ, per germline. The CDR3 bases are TGCGCCAGCAGCTTGACAGGGGCGTATCCTGAAGCTTTCTTT. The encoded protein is CASSLTGAYPEAFF.

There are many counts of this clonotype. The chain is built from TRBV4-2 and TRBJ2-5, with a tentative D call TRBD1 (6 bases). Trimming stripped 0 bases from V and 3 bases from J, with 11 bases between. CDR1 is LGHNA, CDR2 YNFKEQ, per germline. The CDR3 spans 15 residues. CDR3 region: CASSQDWDKKETQYF. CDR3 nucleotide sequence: TGTGCCAGCAGCCAAGACTGGGACAAAAAAGAGACCCAGTACTTC.

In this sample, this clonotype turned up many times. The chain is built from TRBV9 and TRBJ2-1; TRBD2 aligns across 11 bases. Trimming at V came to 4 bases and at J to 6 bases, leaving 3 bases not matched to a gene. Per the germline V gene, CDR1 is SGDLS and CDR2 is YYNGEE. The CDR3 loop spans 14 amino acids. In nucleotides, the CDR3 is TGTGCCAGCAGCCCAGGGACTAGCGGCAATGAGCAGTTCTTC. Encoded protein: CASSPGTSGNEQFF.

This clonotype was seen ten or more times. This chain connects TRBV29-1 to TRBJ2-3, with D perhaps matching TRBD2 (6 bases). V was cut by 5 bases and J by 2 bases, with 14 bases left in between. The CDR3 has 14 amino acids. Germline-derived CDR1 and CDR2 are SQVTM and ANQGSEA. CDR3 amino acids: CSVPTGTFTDTQYF. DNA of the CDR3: TGCAGCGTTCCTACCGGGACTTTCACAGATACGCAGTATTTT.

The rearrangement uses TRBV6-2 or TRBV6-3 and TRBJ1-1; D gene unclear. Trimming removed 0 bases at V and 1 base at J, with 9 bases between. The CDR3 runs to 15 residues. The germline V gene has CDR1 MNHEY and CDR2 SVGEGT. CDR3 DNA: TGTGCCAGCAGTTACTCGGAACATACGAACACTGAAGCTTTCTTT. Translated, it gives CASSYSEHTNTEAFF.

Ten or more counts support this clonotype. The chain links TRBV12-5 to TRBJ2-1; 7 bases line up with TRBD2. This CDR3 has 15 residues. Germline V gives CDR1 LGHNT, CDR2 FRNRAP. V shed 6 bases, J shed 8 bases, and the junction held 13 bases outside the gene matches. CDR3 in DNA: TGTGCTAGTGGGACCGGGACTACCCTACGGGATGAGCAGTTCTTC. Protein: CASGTGTTLRDEQFF.

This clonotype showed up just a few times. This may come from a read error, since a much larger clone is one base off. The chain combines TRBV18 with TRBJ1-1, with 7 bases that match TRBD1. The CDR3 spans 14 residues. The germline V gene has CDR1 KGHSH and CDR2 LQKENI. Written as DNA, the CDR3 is TGTGCCAGCTCACCCTCGGACAGGAACGCTGAAGCTTTCTTT. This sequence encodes CASSPSDRNAEAFF.

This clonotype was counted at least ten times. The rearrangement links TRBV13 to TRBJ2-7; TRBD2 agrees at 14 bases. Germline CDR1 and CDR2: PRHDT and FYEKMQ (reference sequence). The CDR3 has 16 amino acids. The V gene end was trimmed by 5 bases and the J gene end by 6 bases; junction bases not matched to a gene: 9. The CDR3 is CASSPGLAGGGGEQYF. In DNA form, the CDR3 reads TGTGCCAGCAGCCCCGGACTAGCGGGAGGAGGGGGCGAGCAGTACTTC.

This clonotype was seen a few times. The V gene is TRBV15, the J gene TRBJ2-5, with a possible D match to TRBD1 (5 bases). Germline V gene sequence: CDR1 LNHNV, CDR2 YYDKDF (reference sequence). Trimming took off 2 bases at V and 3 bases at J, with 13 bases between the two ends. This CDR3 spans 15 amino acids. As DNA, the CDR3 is TGTGCCACCAGCAGATCCCCCAGCAGGGAAGAGACCCAGTACTTC. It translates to CATSRSPSREETQYF.